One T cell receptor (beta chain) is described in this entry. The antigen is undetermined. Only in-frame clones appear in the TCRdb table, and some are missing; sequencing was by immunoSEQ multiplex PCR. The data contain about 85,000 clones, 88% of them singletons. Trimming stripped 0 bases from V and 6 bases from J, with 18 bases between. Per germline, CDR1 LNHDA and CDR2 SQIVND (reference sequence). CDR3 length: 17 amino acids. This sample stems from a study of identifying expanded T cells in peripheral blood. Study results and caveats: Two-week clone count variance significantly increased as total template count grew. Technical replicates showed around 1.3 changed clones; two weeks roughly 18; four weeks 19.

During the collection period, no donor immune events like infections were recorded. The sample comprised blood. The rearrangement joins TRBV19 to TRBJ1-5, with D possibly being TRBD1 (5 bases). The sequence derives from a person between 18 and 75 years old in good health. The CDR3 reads CASSIDPIDSVGQPQHF. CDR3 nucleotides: TGTGCCAGTAGTATAGATCCTATTGACAGCGTAGGTCAGCCCCAGCATTTT. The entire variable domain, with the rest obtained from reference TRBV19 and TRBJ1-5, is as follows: DGGITQSPKYLFRKEGQNVTLSCEQNLNHDAMYWYRQDPGQGLRLIYYSQIVNDFQKGDIAEGYSVSREKKESFPLTVTSAQKNPTAFYLCASSIDPIDSVGQPQHFGDGTRLSIL.